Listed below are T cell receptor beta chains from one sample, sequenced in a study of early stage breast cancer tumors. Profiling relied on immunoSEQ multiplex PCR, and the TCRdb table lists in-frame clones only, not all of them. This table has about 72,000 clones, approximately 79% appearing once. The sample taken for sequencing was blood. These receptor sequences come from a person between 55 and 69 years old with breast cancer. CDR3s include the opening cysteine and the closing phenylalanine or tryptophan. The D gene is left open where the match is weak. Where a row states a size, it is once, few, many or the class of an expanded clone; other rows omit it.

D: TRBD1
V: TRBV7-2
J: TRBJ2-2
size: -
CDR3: CASRRDRVNTGELFF
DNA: TGTGCCAGCCGGAGGGACAGGGTGAACACCGGGGAGCTGTTTTTT

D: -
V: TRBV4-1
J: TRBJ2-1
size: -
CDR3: CASSQVSLAIYNEQFF
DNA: TGCGCCAGCAGCCAAGTATCACTAGCAATCTACAATGAGCAGTTCTTC

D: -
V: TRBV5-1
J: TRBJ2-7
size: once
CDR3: CASSLGRPGIGLREQYF
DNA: TGCGCCAGCAGCTTGGGCCGCCCAGGCATTGGACTTCGGGAGCAGTACTTC

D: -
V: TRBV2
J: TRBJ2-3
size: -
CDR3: CASSVSTDTQYF
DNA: TGTGCCAGCAGTGTTAGCACAGATACGCAGTATTTT

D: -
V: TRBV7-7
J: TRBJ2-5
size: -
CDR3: CASSLGRGHLQETQYF
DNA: TGTGCTAGCAGCTTAGGACGCGGGCACCTCCAAGAGACCCAGTACTTC

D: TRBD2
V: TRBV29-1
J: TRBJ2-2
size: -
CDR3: CSVVIGTAGGSNTGELFF
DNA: TGCAGCGTTGTGATCGGTACAGCGGGAGGCTCGAACACCGGGGAGCTGTTTTTT

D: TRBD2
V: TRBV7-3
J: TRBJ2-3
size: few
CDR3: CASSSTGGDTQYF
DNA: TGTGCCAGCAGCTCAACGGGGGGAGATACGCAGTATTTT

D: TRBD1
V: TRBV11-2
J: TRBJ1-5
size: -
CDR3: CASSARPGQGSDQPQHF
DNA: TGTGCCAGCAGCGCTCGACCTGGACAGGGGTCGGATCAGCCCCAGCATTTT

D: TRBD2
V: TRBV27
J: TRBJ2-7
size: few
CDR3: CASSFSGLAASYEQYF
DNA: TGTGCCAGCAGTTTCTCGGGACTAGCGGCCTCCTACGAGCAGTACTTC

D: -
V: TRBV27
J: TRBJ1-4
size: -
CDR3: CASSSGATWDEKLFF
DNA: TGTGCCAGCAGTTCAGGGGCAACGTGGGATGAAAAACTGTTTTTT

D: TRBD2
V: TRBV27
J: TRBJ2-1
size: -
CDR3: CASSLTRGLAGPAEQFF
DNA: TGTGCCAGCAGTCTAACAAGAGGACTAGCGGGACCTGCGGAGCAGTTCTTC

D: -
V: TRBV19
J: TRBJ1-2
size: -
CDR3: CASSIMKQGSGYTF
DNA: TGTGCCAGTAGTATCATGAAACAGGGAAGCGGCTACACCTTC

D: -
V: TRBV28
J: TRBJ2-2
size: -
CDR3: CASSSLPRAANTGELFF
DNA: TGTGCCAGCAGCTCCCTCCCCAGGGCGGCGAACACCGGGGAGCTGTTTTTT

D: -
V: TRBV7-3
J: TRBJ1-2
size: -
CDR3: CASSLTGGSGYGYTF
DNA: TGTGCCAGCAGCTTAACGGGGGGCTCAGGCTATGGCTACACCTTC

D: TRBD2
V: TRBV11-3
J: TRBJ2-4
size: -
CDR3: CANLGLAGGIAKNIQYF
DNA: TGTGCCAATCTGGGACTAGCGGGGGGTATAGCCAAAAACATTCAGTACTTC

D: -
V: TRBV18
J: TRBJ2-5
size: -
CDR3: CASSPEGAPRETQYF
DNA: TGTGCCAGCTCACCGGAGGGGGCCCCACGAGAGACCCAGTACTTC

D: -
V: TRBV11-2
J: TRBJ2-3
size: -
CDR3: CASSTRRDTDTQYF
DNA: TGTGCCAGCAGCACCCGAAGGGATACAGATACGCAGTATTTT

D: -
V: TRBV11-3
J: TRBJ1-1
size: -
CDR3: CASSLVQNTEAFF
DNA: TGTGCCAGCAGCTTAGTTCAGAACACTGAAGCTTTCTTT

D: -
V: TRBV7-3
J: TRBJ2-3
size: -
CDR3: CASSYTPQAADTQYF
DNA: TGTGCCAGCAGCTACACCCCCCAAGCTGCAGATACGCAGTATTTT

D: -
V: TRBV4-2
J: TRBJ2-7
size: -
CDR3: CASSQEQGSYEQYF
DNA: TGTGCCAGCAGCCAAGAGCAGGGTTCCTACGAGCAGTACTTC

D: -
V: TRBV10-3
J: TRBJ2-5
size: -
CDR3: CAISDGTHQETQYF
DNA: TGTGCCATCAGTGACGGGACACATCAAGAGACCCAGTACTTC

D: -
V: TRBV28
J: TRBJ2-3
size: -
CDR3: CASRVQAPDTQYF
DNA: TGTGCCAGCAGGGTCCAGGCACCAGATACGCAGTATTTT

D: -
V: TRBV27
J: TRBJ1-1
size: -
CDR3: CASSLSQATEAFF
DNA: TGTGCCAGCAGTTTATCCCAGGCTACTGAAGCTTTCTTT

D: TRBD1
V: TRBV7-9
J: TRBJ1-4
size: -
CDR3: CASSSGTGLSEKLFF
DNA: TGTGCCAGCAGCTCTGGGACAGGTCTGAGTGAAAAACTGTTTTTT

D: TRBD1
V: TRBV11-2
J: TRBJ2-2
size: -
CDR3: CASSKRPGQGGGGELFF
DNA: TGTGCCAGTAGCAAAAGACCGGGACAGGGGGGAGGCGGGGAGCTGTTTTTT

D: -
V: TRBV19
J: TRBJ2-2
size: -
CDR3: CASSMGRTGELFF
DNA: TGTGCCAGTAGTATGGGAAGGACCGGGGAGCTGTTTTTT

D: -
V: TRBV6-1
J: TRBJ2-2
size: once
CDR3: CASSEGAAATTGELFF
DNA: TGTGCCAGCAGTGAAGGAGCGGCAGCCACTACCGGGGAGCTGTTTTTT

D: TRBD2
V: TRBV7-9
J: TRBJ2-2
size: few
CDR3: CASSPRIGTRSTGELFF
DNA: TGTGCCAGCAGCCCCCGTATAGGGACTAGGTCCACCGGGGAGCTGTTTTTT

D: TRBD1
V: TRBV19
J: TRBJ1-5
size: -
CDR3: CASSYTGGPQHF
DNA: TGTGCCAGTAGTTACACAGGGGGGCCCCAGCATTTT

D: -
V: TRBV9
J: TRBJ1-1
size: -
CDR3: CASSVAPDTEAFF
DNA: TGTGCCAGCAGCGTTGCCCCGGACACTGAAGCTTTCTTT

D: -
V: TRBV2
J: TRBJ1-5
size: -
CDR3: CASSAAALGQPQHF
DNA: TGTGCCAGCAGTGCCGCAGCACTTGGTCAGCCCCAGCATTTT

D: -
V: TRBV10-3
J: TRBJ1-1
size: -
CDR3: CAISGRGLNTEAFF
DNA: TGTGCCATCAGTGGGCGCGGGTTGAACACTGAAGCTTTCTTT

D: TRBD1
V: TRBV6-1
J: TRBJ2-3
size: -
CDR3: CASTQGVADTQYF
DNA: TGTGCCAGCACCCAGGGGGTGGCAGATACGCAGTATTTT

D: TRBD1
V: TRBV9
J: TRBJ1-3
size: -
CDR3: CASSGDWTGSGNTIYF
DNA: TGTGCCAGCAGCGGCGACTGGACAGGGTCTGGAAACACCATATATTTT

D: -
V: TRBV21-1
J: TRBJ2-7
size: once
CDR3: CASSKDKGFIPYF
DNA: TGTGCCAGCAGCAAAGATAAAGGATTTATTCCCTACTTC

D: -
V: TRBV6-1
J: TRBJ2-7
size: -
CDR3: CATRGSSYEQYF
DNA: TGTGCCACCAGGGGTAGCTCCTACGAGCAGTACTTC

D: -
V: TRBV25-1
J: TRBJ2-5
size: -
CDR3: CASSDGLLKETQYF
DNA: TGTGCCAGCAGTGATGGACTGTTAAAAGAGACCCAGTACTTC

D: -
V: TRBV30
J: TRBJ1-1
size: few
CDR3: CAWKAENTEAFF
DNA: TGTGCCTGGAAAGCGGAGAACACTGAAGCTTTCTTT

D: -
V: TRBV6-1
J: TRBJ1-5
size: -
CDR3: CASKAGDQPQHF
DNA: TGTGCCAGCAAGGCGGGGGACCAGCCCCAGCATTTT

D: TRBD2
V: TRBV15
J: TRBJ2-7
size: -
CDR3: CATSRGVGLATSYEQYF
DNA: TGTGCCACCAGCAGAGGGGTAGGACTAGCTACCTCCTACGAGCAGTACTTC

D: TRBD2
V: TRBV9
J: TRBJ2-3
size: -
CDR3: CASGELAASTDTQYF
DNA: TGTGCCAGCGGAGAACTAGCGGCTAGCACAGATACGCAGTATTTT

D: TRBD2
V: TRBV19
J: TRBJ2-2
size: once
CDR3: CASSIVGTSSSGELFF
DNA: TGTGCCAGTAGTATAGTTGGGACTAGTTCATCCGGGGAGCTGTTTTTT

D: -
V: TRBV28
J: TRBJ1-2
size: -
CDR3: CASSFTGQEGYTF
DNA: TGTGCCAGCAGTTTCACGGGCCAGGAGGGCTACACCTTC

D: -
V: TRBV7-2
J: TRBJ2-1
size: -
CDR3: CASTKTSRGEQFF
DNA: TGTGCCAGCACCAAAACAAGTCGGGGAGAGCAGTTCTTC

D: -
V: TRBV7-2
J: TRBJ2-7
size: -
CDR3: CASRSPSDSYEQYF
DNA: TGTGCCAGCAGATCGCCCTCTGATTCCTACGAGCAGTACTTC

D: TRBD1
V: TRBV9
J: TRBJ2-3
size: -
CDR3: CASSDRTGLNTQYF
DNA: TGTGCCAGCAGCGACAGGACAGGTCTTAATACGCAGTATTTT

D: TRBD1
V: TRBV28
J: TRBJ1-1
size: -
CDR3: CASRDRERSQGTEAFF
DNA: TGTGCCAGCCGGGACAGGGAAAGGTCCCAGGGCACTGAAGCTTTCTTT

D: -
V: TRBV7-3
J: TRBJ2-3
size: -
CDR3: CASSRDAGADTQYF
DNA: TGTGCCAGCAGCCGCGATGCAGGGGCAGATACGCAGTATTTT

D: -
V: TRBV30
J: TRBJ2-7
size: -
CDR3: CAWSYGTSTYEQYF
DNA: TGTGCCTGGAGTTATGGGACATCGACCTACGAGCAGTACTTC

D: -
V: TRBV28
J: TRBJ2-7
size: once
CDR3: CASSLHRDYEQYF
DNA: TGTGCCAGCAGTTTACACAGGGACTACGAGCAGTACTTC